This TCR beta chain was captured by sequencing in a study of T cell repertoires in ileal Crohn's disease. Study background: The M6 sample came from neoterminal ileum during colonoscopy after surgery.

Study observations and caveats: All patients with clonality above 26.8% had endoscopic recurrence. Sorted CD8 T cells held more high-frequency clones than CD4. Compared with non-smokers, active smokers at surgery showed more clonal expansions.

Time point of the sample: neoterminal ileum biopsy at postoperative endoscopy, about 6 months after surgery. Profiled with immunoSEQ multiplex PCR; TCRdb holds only in-frame clones, not every one. The sample records 15,000 to 20,000 clones, around 70% being singletons. With 2 bases clipped from V and 6 bases from J, the junction kept 16 bases outside the gene matches. The CDR3 extends over 19 amino acids. CDR1 and CDR2 from the germline V gene are LGHNA and YNFKEQ. Concerning this clone itself: As yet, its antigen is unknown.

The chain uses TRBV4-2 and TRBJ2-2; 9 nucleotides align to TRBD1. Material for sequencing was ileal tissue. This clonotype was sampled from an adult with Crohn's disease. CDR3 sequence (DNA): TGTGCCAGCAGCCAACTAAGGGGGGTTGGGACAGGGTCGGCCGGGGAGCTGTTTTTT. It encodes CASSQLRGVGTGSAGELFF.